Listed below are T cell receptor beta chains from one sample, sequenced in a study of T cells in Graves' hyperthyroidism and ophthalmopathy. Using its own MiXCR run on the multiplex PCR reads, TCRdb lists one record per CDR3 protein. The table includes over 350,000 distinct CDR3 sequences, roughly 15% detected once. Sequencing was done on a sample of blood. The receptors were sampled from a man aged 18 to 29 with Graves' ophthalmopathy. Both conserved end residues are part of each CDR3. The order of the fields is clone size, J gene, D gene, V gene, CDR3 protein, CDR3 DNA. A D gene is named only where the DNA matches it firmly. Clone size, where shown, is once, few, many, or a class for clones that have expanded.

many TRBJ2-3 TRBD2 TRBV6-1 CASRSQGTSGKDTQYF TGTGCCAGCAGGAGTCAGGGGACTAGCGGAAAAGATACGCAGTATTTT
many TRBJ2-7 . TRBV11-2 CASSLVGDTYEQYF TGTGCCAGCAGCTTAGTCGGGGATACCTACGAGCAGTACTTC
few TRBJ2-1 . TRBV7-2 CASSLRYEQFF TGTGCCAGCAGCTTAAGGTATGAGCAGTTCTTC
. TRBJ1-1 . TRBV12-3/TRBV12-4 CASRLRSLNTEAFF TGTGCCAGCAGACTAAGGTCCTTGAACACTGAAGCTTTCTTT
few TRBJ2-5 . TRBV12-5 CASGLFGGHLQETQYF TGTGCTAGTGGTTTGTTTGGCGGACACCTCCAAGAGACCCAGTACTTC
few TRBJ2-7 . TRBV5-1 CASSAISRGRGAYEQYF TGCGCCAGCAGCGCCATATCCCGAGGCAGGGGCGCCTACGAGCAGTACTTC
. TRBJ2-3 . TRBV12-3/TRBV12-4 CASSPSMAQYF TGTGCCAGCAGCCCCTCCATGGCGCAGTATTTT
many TRBJ2-2 . TRBV7-8 CASSLGGDLYTGELFF TGTGCCAGCAGCTTAGGGGGGGATCTTTACACCGGGGAGCTGTTTTTT
many TRBJ2-7 TRBD1 TRBV6-1 CASSVNPGQGGNEQYF TGTGCCAGCAGTGTTAACCCGGGACAGGGAGGGAACGAGCAGTACTTC
. TRBJ2-1 TRBD1 TRBV15 CATSRRTGTPSYNEQFF TGTGCCACCAGCAGAAGGACAGGGACACCCTCCTACAATGAGCAGTTCTTC
. TRBJ1-1 TRBD1 TRBV6-1 CASTPGQGARRAEAFF TGTGCCAGCACTCCAGGCCAGGGGGCGCGCAGGGCTGAAGCTTTCTTT
many TRBJ1-2 . TRBV24-1 CATSDSGRSGGYTF TGTGCCACCAGTGATTCAGGGCGCAGTGGTGGCTACACCTTC
. TRBJ2-7 TRBD2 TRBV5-1 CASSHGTSGRVYEQYF TGCGCCAGCAGCCACGGGACTAGCGGGAGAGTGTACGAGCAGTACTTC
. TRBJ1-5 . TRBV2 CASRDLSNQPQHF TGTGCCAGCAGGGACTTAAGCAATCAGCCCCAGCATTTT
many TRBJ2-1 TRBD1 TRBV11-2 CASSLTWTGGYNEQFF TGTGCCAGCAGCTTAACATGGACAGGGGGCTACAATGAGCAGTTCTTC
. TRBJ2-3 . TRBV20-1 CSARLDGTDTQYF TGCAGTGCTCGACTGGATGGCACAGATACGCAGTATTTT
many TRBJ2-3 TRBD2 TRBV7-2 CASTRTRTRTDTQYF TGTGCCAGCACCCGGACTAGAACCCGCACAGATACGCAGTATTTT
many TRBJ2-7 TRBD2 TRBV7-2 CASSLYGITSGGVYEQYF TGTGCCAGCAGCTTATATGGGATAACTAGCGGGGGCGTCTACGAGCAGTACTTC
many TRBJ2-3 . TRBV7-6 CASSRTLFTQGTDTQYF TGTGCCAGCTCACGCACCCTTTTTACACAGGGAACAGATACGCAGTATTTT